Below are 10 T cell receptor beta chains sequenced from a single sample in a study of response to subunit inactivated influenza vaccine. MiXCR, run by TCRdb on the RT-PCR reads, gives a single entry per CDR3 protein. This table holds hundreds of thousands of distinct CDR3 sequences, over 9.5% found once. Sequenced material: PBMCs from blood, taken on the day of vaccination. The receptors here all came from a man aged 45-65 years who received an inactivated influenza vaccine.

The CDR3 DNA follows: TGTGCCAGCAGCCCGGTGTTCGGGGTACAAGAGACCCAGTACTTC. It yields the protein CASSPVFGVQETQYF. The chain joins TRBV3-1 to TRBJ2-5, with D maybe TRBD2 (5 bases). The germline CDR1 and CDR2 sequences are LGHDT and YNNKEL (reference sequence). V was pared by 4 bases and J by 2 bases, with 14 bases between. The CDR3 totals 15 residues.

The chain has TRBV4-2 and TRBJ2-1; D is ambiguous. The CDR3 totals 13 residues. V was cut by 0 bases and J by 8 bases, with 8 bases left in between. Germline CDR1 is LGHNA and CDR2 is YNFKEQ. The CDR3 is CASSQEAYYEQFF. CDR3 in DNA: TGTGCCAGCAGCCAAGAGGCTTATTATGAGCAGTTCTTC.

This chain joins TRBV2 and TRBJ2-7, with D tentatively TRBD2 (5 bases). Per the germline V gene, CDR1 is SNHLY and CDR2 is FYNNEI. V was clipped by 6 bases and J by 5 bases, with 14 bases between them. The CDR3 has 13 amino acids. In nucleotides, the CDR3 is TGTGCCAGCAGCCTTAACGGGATGGACGAGCAGTACTTC. Translated, it gives CASSLNGMDEQYF.

This clonotype was seen many times. J is TRBJ1-2 and V is TRBV5-1, with D perhaps TRBD1 (5 bases). The CDR3 totals 19 residues. The V gene lost 4 bases and the J gene lost 5 bases, with 30 bases spanning the gap. Germline lookup yields CDR1 SGHRS and CDR2 YFSETQ. The CDR3 is CASSLAGSVGLRLGYGYTF. CDR3 sequence (DNA): TGCGCCAGCAGCCTAGCCGGGTCCGTGGGGCTCCGGCTGGGGTATGGCTACACCTTC.

V gene TRBV10-3 combines with J gene TRBJ2-1; D is unclear. The length of the CDR3 is 12 residues. Per germline, CDR1 ENHRY and CDR2 SYGVKD. V gave up 0 bases and J gave up 8 bases, with 5 bases separating them. CDR3 nucleotide sequence: TGTGCCATCAGTGAGTCGAGTGATGAGCAGTTCTTC. Translating it yields CAISESSDEQFF.

The chain is built from TRBV27 and TRBJ1-2; TRBD1 might be the D (6 bases). The germline V gene has CDR1 MNHEY and CDR2 SMNVEV (reference sequence). Trimming removed 0 bases at V and 4 bases at J, with 12 bases between. The CDR3 covers 15 residues. CDR3 sequence: CASSLSWGRAYGYTF. Written as DNA, the CDR3 is TGTGCCAGCAGTTTATCTTGGGGGCGCGCCTATGGCTACACCTTC.

This clonotype was counted a few times. This rearrangement joins TRBV5-6 to TRBJ1-6; maybe TRBD1 (5 bases). V was pared by 0 bases and J by 0 bases, with 16 bases between. In germline, CDR1 is SGHDT, CDR2 YYEEEE. There are 19 residues in the CDR3. The CDR3 here is CASSLAGQRKSSYNSPLHF. The CDR3, as DNA: TGTGCCAGCAGCTTGGCCGGACAAAGAAAGAGCTCCTATAATTCACCCCTCCACTTT.

This clonotype was observed at least ten times. The V and J genes are TRBV7-9 and TRBJ2-5; D is perhaps TRBD2 (6 bases). This CDR3 comprises 15 residues. The germline gives CDR1 SEHNR, CDR2 FQNEAQ (reference sequence). V was pared by 5 bases and J by 1 base, with 14 bases between. DNA of the CDR3: TGTGCCAGCAGCCTTAGCGGTACGCCCCAAGAGACCCAGTACTTC. Amino acids: CASSLSGTPQETQYF. The complete variable domain, with remaining parts taken from reference TRBV7-9 and TRBJ2-5, reads DTGVSQNPRHKITKRGQNVTFRCDPISEHNRLYWYRQTLGQGPEFLTYFQNEAQLEKSRLLSDRFSAERPKGSFSTLEIQRTEQGDSAMYLCASSLSGTPQETQYFGPGTRLLVL.

This clonotype was detected a few times. The chain recombines TRBV10-3 with TRBJ2-5; D could derive from TRBD1 or TRBD2 (5 bases each). The CDR3 loop spans 14 amino acids. Germline CDR1 reads ENHRY; CDR2 reads SYGVKD. V was shortened by 4 bases and J by 5 bases, with 14 bases between the two germline ends. DNA for the CDR3: TGTGCCATCAGTGGGGACGGAGTTACGGAGACCCAGTACTTC. This translates into CAISGDGVTETQYF.

This chain connects TRBV6-1 to TRBJ1-2, with D perhaps matching TRBD1 (5 bases). V was clipped by 6 bases and J by 4 bases, with 18 bases between them. Germline lookup yields CDR1 MNHNS and CDR2 SASEGT. There are 15 residues in the CDR3. The CDR3 DNA follows: TGTGCCAGCAGCTCGATCGAGGGTGGGGGCTATGGCTACACCTTC. It translates to CASSSIEGGGYGYTF.